The T cell receptor beta chain described here comes from a study of metastatic and nonmetastatic thyroid tumors. TCRdb ran MiXCR on the PCR reads. The data show about 6,400 clones, about a sixth seen once. Thyroid surgery took place with no prior treatment in any patient. This clone is judged medium-sized (0.01 to 0.1%). J lost 5 bases, V lost 6 bases, and 3 bases had no gene match. Germline assignment: CDR1 MNHNS and CDR2 SASEGT. This CDR3 spans 14 amino acids. The receptor's source is a male donor with papillary thyroid cancer or a benign thyroid nodule (not recorded which). Some clones in this sample may be carry-over from other donors' samples. The chain is built from TRBV6-1 and TRBJ2-5; 13 bases align to TRBD2. The sample comprised tumor tissue. The CDR3 spells CASRQLAGGETQYF. In DNA, the CDR3 is TGTGCCAGCAGACAACTAGCGGGGGGGGAGACCCAGTACTTC.